This passage covers 2 T cell receptor beta chains from one sample sequenced in a study of blood T cells in healthy people across ages. For the second PCR, which ran for about 7 to 12 cycles, a sample-barcoded 5' primer and a J-beta primer mix were used. MiXCR was run by TCRdb on the 5' RACE reads, yielding one entry per CDR3 protein. The sample contains about 900,000 distinct CDR3 sequences, 48% of which appear only once. The sequencing input was blood. The source of these receptors is a man younger than 40 in good health.

The chain combines TRBV4-2 with TRBJ2-6; tentative D call: TRBD2 (6 bases). Germline V lookup: CDR1 LGHNA, CDR2 YNFKEQ. The CDR3 contains 18 residues. Trimming removed 0 bases at V and 0 bases at J, with 12 bases between. This chain's CDR3 is CASSQDPGDPSGANVLTF. For the CDR3, the DNA is TGTGCCAGCAGCCAAGATCCGGGGGACCCCTCTGGGGCCAACGTCCTGACTTTC.

V gene TRBV4-1 combines with J gene TRBJ2-1, with 9 positions matching TRBD1. The CDR3 covers 13 residues. The junction had 2 bases not matched to a gene; V was cut back by 5 bases and J by 6 bases. Germline V gene lookup returns CDR1 MGHRA and CDR2 YSYEKL. The CDR3 bases are TGCGCCAGCAGCGGACAGGGGTCCAATGAGCAGTTCTTC. This encodes CASSGQGSNEQFF.